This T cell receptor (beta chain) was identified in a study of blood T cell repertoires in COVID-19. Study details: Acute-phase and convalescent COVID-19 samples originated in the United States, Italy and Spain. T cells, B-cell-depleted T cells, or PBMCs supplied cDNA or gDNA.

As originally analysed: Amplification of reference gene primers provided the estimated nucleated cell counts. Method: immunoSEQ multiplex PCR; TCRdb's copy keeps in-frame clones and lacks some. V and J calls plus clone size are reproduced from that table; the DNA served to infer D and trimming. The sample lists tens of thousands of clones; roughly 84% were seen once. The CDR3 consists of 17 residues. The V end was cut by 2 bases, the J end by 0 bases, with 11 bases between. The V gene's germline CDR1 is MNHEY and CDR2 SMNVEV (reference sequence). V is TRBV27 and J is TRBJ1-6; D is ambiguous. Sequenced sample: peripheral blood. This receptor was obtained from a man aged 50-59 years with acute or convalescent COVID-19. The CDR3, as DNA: TGTGCCAGCAGTTTAAACGGGAGAAGCTCCTATAATTCACCCCTCCACTTT. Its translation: CASSLNGRSSYNSPLHF.